This T cell receptor beta chain was retrieved from a study of T cell changes during pregnancy in multiple sclerosis. Clones were read by immunoSEQ multiplex PCR, and TCRdb kept only the in-frame ones, dropping some. This table has around 100,000 clones, just over 90% appearing once. Trimming shortened V by 4 bases and J by 1 base, and 20 bases separated the two germline ends. CDR1 SGHRS and CDR2 YFSETQ come from the germline V gene. The CDR3 has 17 residues. Source: peripheral blood, taken after pregnancy. The chain recombines TRBV5-1 with TRBJ1-1; D might be TRBD1 (5 bases). The clonotype comes from a female donor with multiple sclerosis, enrolled in a pregnancy study. For the CDR3, the DNA is TGCGCCAGCAGCGTTCTCCCAACAGGAGAATGGAACACTGAAGCTTTCTTT. Translated: CASSVLPTGEWNTEAFF.